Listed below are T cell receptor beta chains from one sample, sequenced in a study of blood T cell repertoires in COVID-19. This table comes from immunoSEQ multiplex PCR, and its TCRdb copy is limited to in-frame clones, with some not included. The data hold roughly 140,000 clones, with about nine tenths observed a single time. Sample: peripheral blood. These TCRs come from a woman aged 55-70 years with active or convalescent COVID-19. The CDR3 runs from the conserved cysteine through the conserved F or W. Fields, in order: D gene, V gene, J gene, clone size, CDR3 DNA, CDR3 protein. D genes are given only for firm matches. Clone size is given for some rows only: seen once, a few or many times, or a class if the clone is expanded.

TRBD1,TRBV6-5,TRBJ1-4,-,TGTGCCAGCAGTTCAAACACAGGGGTTAATGAAAAACTGTTTTTT,CASSSNTGVNEKLFF
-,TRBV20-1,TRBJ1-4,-,TGCAGTGCTAGCGGTGGGGGCAAACTGTTTTTT,CSASGGGKLFF
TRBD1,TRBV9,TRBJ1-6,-,TGTGCCAGCAGCGCGGGACAGACTAATTCACCCCTCCACTTT,CASSAGQTNSPLHF
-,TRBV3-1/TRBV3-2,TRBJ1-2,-,TGTGCCAGCAGCCAAGATCTAGGCAGCACTAACTATGGCTACACCTTC,CASSQDLGSTNYGYTF
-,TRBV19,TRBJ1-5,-,TGTGCCAGTAGTATGGGACTCAATCAGCCCCAGCATTTT,CASSMGLNQPQHF
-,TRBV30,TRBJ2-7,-,TGTGCCTGGACACAAGCGGTAGCGAGCTCCTACGAGCAGTACTTC,CAWTQAVASSYEQYF
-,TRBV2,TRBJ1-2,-,TGTGCCAGCAGTGAAGACAGCGGGGGCTACACCTTC,CASSEDSGGYTF
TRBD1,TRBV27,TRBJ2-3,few,TGTGCCAGCTACCGCAGGGGGACAGATACGCAGTATTTT,CASYRRGTDTQYF
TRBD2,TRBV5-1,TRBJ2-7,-,TGCGCCAGCAGGACTAGCGGCGACGAGCAGTACTTC,CASRTSGDEQYF
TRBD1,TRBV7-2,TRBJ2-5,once,TGTGCCAGCAGCCCCGGGGTAGGGGGCGTAGAGACCCAGTACTTC,CASSPGVGGVETQYF
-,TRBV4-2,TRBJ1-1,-,TGTGCCAGCAGCCAAGATGTGGCGGTGAACACTGAAGCTTTCTTT,CASSQDVAVNTEAFF
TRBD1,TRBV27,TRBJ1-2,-,TGTGCCAGCAGTTTCCTGGGGCCGGGACAGGGGTCCTATGGCTACACCTTC,CASSFLGPGQGSYGYTF
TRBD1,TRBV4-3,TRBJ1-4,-,TGCGCCAGCAGCCCGTTACAGGGGAATGAAAAACTGTTTTTT,CASSPLQGNEKLFF
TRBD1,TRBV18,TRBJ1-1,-,TGTGCCAGCTCCGAAGGGGGCAACACTGAAGCTTTCTTT,CASSEGGNTEAFF
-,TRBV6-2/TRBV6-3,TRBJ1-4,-,TGTGCCAGCAGTTCCTTCTCCCACAGTGCAACTAATGAAAAACTGTTTTTT,CASSSFSHSATNEKLFF
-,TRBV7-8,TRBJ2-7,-,TGTGCCAGCAGCTTAGCGGGCAGTTACGAGCAGTACTTC,CASSLAGSYEQYF
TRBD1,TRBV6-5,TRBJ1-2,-,TGTGCCAGCAGTTACTCCTGGGACAGCCGCCGGGGAGGCTACACCTTC,CASSYSWDSRRGGYTF
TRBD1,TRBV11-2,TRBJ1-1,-,TGTGCCAGCAGCTTATTTTACGGGGACAGCAAGTACACTGAAGCTTTCTTT,CASSLFYGDSKYTEAFF